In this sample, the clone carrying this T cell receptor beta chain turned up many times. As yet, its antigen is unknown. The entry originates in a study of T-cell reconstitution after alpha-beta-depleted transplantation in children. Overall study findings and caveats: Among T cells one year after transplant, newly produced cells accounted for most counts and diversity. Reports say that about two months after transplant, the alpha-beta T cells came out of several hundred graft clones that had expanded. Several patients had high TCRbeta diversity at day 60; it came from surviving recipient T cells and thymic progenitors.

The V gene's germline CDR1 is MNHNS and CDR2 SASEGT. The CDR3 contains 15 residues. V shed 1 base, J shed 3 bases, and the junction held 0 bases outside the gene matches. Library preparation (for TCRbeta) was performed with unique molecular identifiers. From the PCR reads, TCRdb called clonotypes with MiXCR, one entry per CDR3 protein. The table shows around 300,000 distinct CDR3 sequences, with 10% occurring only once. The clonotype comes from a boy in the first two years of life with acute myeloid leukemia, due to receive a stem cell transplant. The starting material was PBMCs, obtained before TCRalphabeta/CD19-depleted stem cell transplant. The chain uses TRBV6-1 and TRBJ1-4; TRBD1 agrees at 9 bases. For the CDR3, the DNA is TGTGCCAGCAGTGAAGGACAGGGGGCTAATGAAAAACTGTTTTTT. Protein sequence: CASSEGQGANEKLFF.